This T cell receptor beta chain was obtained from a study of graft-versus-host responses after intestinal transplantation. Study context: Multivisceral, liver-intestinal, or isolated intestinal transplants were received by the recipients. All recipients got anti-thymocyte globulin induction, then tacrolimus and steroids for roughly three years. Study-wide findings and caveats: Early HvG declines after transplant were associated with peak circulating GvH clone levels. GvH clones were identified in recipient marrow, with some first appearing in ileum or blood.

This CDR3 is 15 amino acids long. The germline V gene encodes CDR1 SGHTA and CDR2 FQGTGA. J lost 5 bases, V lost 8 bases, and 8 bases had no gene match. Libraries were prepared by immunoSEQ multiplex PCR; TCRdb keeps only in-frame clonotypes and omits some of them. This table has under 130,000 clones, over 85% appearing once. For this clone: Its antigen remains unknown.

The chain is built from TRBV7-3 and TRBJ2-3; TRBD2 matches at 12 bases. The receptor was isolated from a human donor who received an intestinal transplant. The specimen comprised unstimulated CD8+ T cells sorted from spleen or lymph node cells, sampled before intestinal transplant. CDR3 protein: CASALAGGPGDTQYF. DNA of the CDR3: TGTGCCAGCGCCCTAGCGGGGGGGCCGGGAGATACGCAGTATTTT.